The 27 T cell receptor beta chains given below trace back to one sample, sequenced in a study of blood T cells in healthy people across ages. A second PCR of about 6 to 11 cycles used a sample-barcoded 5' primer and a J-beta primer mix. A single record per CDR3 protein comes from TCRdb applying MiXCR to the 5' RACE reads. The sample shows about 1,400,000 distinct CDR3 sequences, roughly 64% of them seen only once. Input material: blood. These receptors all come from a young man in good health.

This clonotype has a handful of counts. This sequence joins TRBV20-1 and TRBJ2-7; 12 nucleotides align to TRBD2. This CDR3 has 15 residues. The germline CDR1 and CDR2 sequences are DFQATT and SNEGSKA (reference sequence). Trimming at V came to 3 bases and at J to 4 bases, leaving 7 bases not matched to a gene. This CDR3 reads CSASDRLAGVYEQYF. In DNA form, the CDR3 reads TGCAGTGCTAGCGACCGACTAGCGGGAGTGTACGAGCAGTACTTC.

The chain employs TRBV29-1 and TRBJ2-7, with D hard to call. CDR1 and CDR2 (germline): SQVTM, ANQGSEA. V lost 5 bases to trimming and J lost 4 bases, with 9 bases between them. This CDR3 contains 11 residues. CDR3 coding DNA: TGCAGCGTTTTGGGATATTACGAGCAGTACTTC. Its protein is CSVLGYYEQYF.

This clonotype was observed a handful of times. DNA of the CDR3: TGCAGTGCTAGAGGGGACTACCTCTCCTACGAGCAGTACTTC. Its protein product is CSARGDYLSYEQYF. This chain connects TRBV20-1 to TRBJ2-7, with TRBD2 matching 7 bases. The germline V gene encodes CDR1 DFQATT and CDR2 SNEGSKA (reference sequence). Trimming took 1 base from V and 0 from J; bases not matched to a gene: 3. The CDR3 totals 14 residues.

The genes are TRBV3-1 and TRBJ2-7; no clear D gene. TRBJ2-5 matches the DNA end more closely, so the J call is doubtful. Germline CDR1 reads LGHDT; CDR2 reads YNNKEL (reference sequence). The CDR3 runs 14 residues. CDR3 nucleotide sequence: TGTGCCAGCAGCCAAGATTGGCGTGGAAAGACCCAGTACTTC. Amino acid sequence: CASSQDWRGKTQYF.

The chain combines TRBV5-1 with TRBJ2-1, with 9 bases fitting TRBD1. Germline trimming cut 1 base from V and 7 bases from J; bases unmatched to any gene: 6. The length of the CDR3 is 15 residues. From germline, CDR1 is SGHRS and CDR2 YFSETQ. DNA of the CDR3: TGCGCCAGCAGCTTGTTACAGGGGGCGCGAAATGAGCAGTTCTTC. This sequence encodes CASSLLQGARNEQFF.

This clonotype was recorded a few times. This chain joins TRBV4-1 and TRBJ1-1; TRBD1 agrees at 9 bases. CDR3 size: 19 residues. Germline V gene data show CDR1 as MGHRA and CDR2 as YSYEKL. V shed 1 base, J shed 0 bases, and the junction held 12 bases outside the gene matches. CDR3 coding DNA: TGCGCCAGCAGCCAAGCAATGGAGGGACAGGGCTTTATGAACACTGAAGCTTTCTTT. Amino acids: CASSQAMEGQGFMNTEAFF.

This sequence joins TRBV20-1 and TRBJ2-3; D might be TRBD2 (5 bases). Germline V gene data show CDR1 as DFQATT and CDR2 as SNEGSKA (reference sequence). There are 15 residues in the CDR3. Trimming stripped 3 bases from V and 1 base from J, with 14 bases between. CDR3 DNA sequence: TGCAGTGCTAGGCCCAGTCTCGGGGGCACAGATACGCAGTATTTT. Translation: CSARPSLGGTDTQYF.

The rearrangement joins TRBV28 to TRBJ2-7; tentative D call: TRBD1 (6 bases). The CDR3 extends over 15 amino acids. In germline, CDR1 is MDHEN, CDR2 SYDVKM. V was cut by 3 bases and J by 2 bases, with 14 bases left in between. CDR3 nucleotides: TGTGCCAGCAGTTTGCTGCCCGGGACAACCTACGAGCAGTACTTC. This encodes CASSLLPGTTYEQYF.

This sequence joins TRBV6-6 and TRBJ2-7; tentatively, D is TRBD2 (6 bases). The CDR3 loop spans 17 amino acids. V was cut by 4 bases and J by 6 bases, with 25 bases left in between. Germline CDR1 reads MNHNY; CDR2 reads SVGAGI (reference sequence). The CDR3 protein is CASSWTMRGTDDIEQYF. CDR3 coding DNA: TGTGCCAGCAGTTGGACGATGCGCGGGACGGACGATATCGAGCAGTACTTC.

Details on this clonotype: An end of the junction differs from the germline gene, which may be a read error. The rearrangement links TRBV7-9 to TRBJ2-3; 8 nucleotides agree with TRBD1. This CDR3 is built from 15 residues. Germline CDR1 SEHNR, CDR2 FQNEAQ (reference sequence). This CDR3 is CASSFQGAGTDTQYF. The DNA of the CDR3 is TGTGCCAGCAGCTTCCAGGGGGCTGGTACAGATACACAGTATTTT. Full variable domain (rest looked up from reference TRBV7-9 and TRBJ2-3): DTGVSQNPRHKITKRGQNVTFRCDPISEHNRLYWYRQTLGQGPEFLTYFQNEAQLEKSRLLSDRFSAERPKGSFSTLEIQRTEQGDSAMYLCASSFQGAGTDTQYFGPGTRLTVL.

The chain is built from TRBV18 and TRBJ1-5; D is unclear. In germline, CDR1 is KGHSH, CDR2 LQKENI. CDR3 length: 14 amino acids. The V gene lost 2 bases and the J gene lost 5 bases, with 10 bases spanning the gap. This CDR3 is CASSPGSEDQPQHF. The DNA for the CDR3 is TGTGCCAGCTCACCAGGGTCGGAGGATCAGCCCCAGCATTTT.

J is TRBJ1-1 and V is TRBV6-1; D possibly corresponds to TRBD1 (6 bases). Germline-derived CDR1 and CDR2 are MNHNS and SASEGT. The CDR3 loop spans 16 amino acids. The V and J ends lost 3 bases and 2 bases respectively, with 16 bases between them. The CDR3 is CASSDMLGGPNTEAFF. The CDR3 nucleotides are TGTGCCAGCAGTGACATGCTTGGGGGGCCCAACACTGAAGCTTTCTTT.

The rearrangement links TRBV7-6 to TRBJ2-2; tentatively, D is TRBD1 (5 bases). This CDR3 has 13 amino acids. The ends were cut back, 5 bases at V and 7 bases at J, with 11 bases in the middle. Germline V gives CDR1 SGHVS, CDR2 FNYEAQ. CDR3 sequence: CASSLGVIGELFF. CDR3 DNA sequence: TGTGCCAGCAGCCTAGGGGTCATCGGGGAGCTGTTTTTT.

The chain carries TRBV27 and TRBJ1-1; TRBD1 aligns across 7 bases. Germline V gene lookup returns CDR1 MNHEY and CDR2 SMNVEV (reference sequence). The length of the CDR3 is 16 residues. V shed 5 bases, J shed 0 bases, and the junction held 9 bases outside the gene matches. This chain's CDR3 is CASSPSGGAMNTEAFF. The CDR3 coding sequence is TGTGCCAGCAGTCCGTCAGGGGGGGCGATGAACACTGAAGCTTTCTTT.

The chain uses TRBV29-1 and TRBJ2-1, with D possibly being TRBD2 (7 bases). There are 15 residues in the CDR3. Germline-derived CDR1 and CDR2 are SQVTM and ANQGSEA. Trimming pared 7 bases from V and 3 bases from J, leaving 19 bases between. The CDR3 loop is CSAEGGGALYNEQFF. The CDR3 coding sequence is TGCAGCGCCGAGGGAGGGGGGGCGCTCTACAATGAGCAGTTCTTC.

The chain recombines TRBV10-3 with TRBJ1-1; 8 bases are a match to TRBD1. Germline lookup yields CDR1 ENHRY and CDR2 SYGVKD. V lost 10 bases to trimming and J lost 4 bases; unmatched junction nucleotides: 8. The CDR3 sequence is 13 residues long. The CDR3 here is CATGQGLGTEAFF. Written as DNA, the CDR3 is TGTGCCACCGGACAGGGATTGGGCACTGAAGCTTTCTTT.

This chain uses TRBV29-1 with TRBJ2-1, with 12 bases aligning to TRBD2. J lost 6 bases, V lost 7 bases, and 7 bases had no gene match. The CDR3 consists of 14 residues. Germline values: CDR1 SQVTM, CDR2 ANQGSEA. CDR3 sequence: CSAGRTSGTNEQFF. DNA for the CDR3: TGCAGCGCTGGTAGGACTAGCGGGACCAATGAGCAGTTCTTC.

The rearrangement links TRBV12-3 or TRBV12-4 to TRBJ2-7; 7 nucleotides line up with TRBD1. The V segment lost 4 bases and the J segment 1 base; nucleotides outside the gene matches: 10. CDR3 length: 16 amino acids. This chain's CDR3 is CASSSIEGQISYEQYF. The CDR3 coding sequence is TGTGCCAGCAGTTCGATTGAGGGACAGATTTCCTACGAGCAGTACTTC.

This clonotype was seen more than once but under ten times. The V gene is TRBV18, the J gene TRBJ2-7, with a possible D match to TRBD2 (5 bases). Germline values: CDR1 KGHSH, CDR2 LQKENI. V was cut by 1 base and J by 0 bases, with 10 bases left in between. The CDR3 sequence is 15 residues long. In DNA, the CDR3 is TGTGCCAGCTCACCACAGCGGCTAAGCTCCTACGAGCAGTACTTC. It specifies CASSPQRLSSYEQYF.

The chain is built from TRBV19 and TRBJ2-7, with D possibly TRBD1 on 6 matching bases. The CDR3 length is 15 residues. CDR1 LNHDA and CDR2 SQIVND come from the germline V gene (reference sequence). V was clipped by 0 bases and J by 2 bases, with 11 bases between them. CDR3 sequence (DNA): TGTGCCAGTAGTATAGATACAGGGACCGCCTACGAGCAGTACTTC. This encodes CASSIDTGTAYEQYF.

In its sample, this clonotype was seen a few times. This sequence joins TRBV28 and TRBJ1-1, with TRBD1 as a possible D gene (6 bases). This CDR3 region has 19 residues. Trimming stripped 6 bases from V and 2 bases from J, with 28 bases between. CDR1 MDHEN and CDR2 SYDVKM come from the germline V gene. The CDR3, as DNA: TGTGCCAGCAGCTCAAGTGGGTGGTGGGGGCAGGGGCGTAACACTGAAGCTTTCTTT. It is translated as CASSSSGWWGQGRNTEAFF.

The V call is TRBV28, the J call TRBJ1-5, with 9 bases matching TRBD1. Per the germline V gene, CDR1 is MDHEN and CDR2 is SYDVKM. V was clipped by 5 bases and J by 2 bases; unmatched bases: 7. This CDR3 spans 16 amino acids. CDR3: CASSATGGLGNQPQHF. Written as DNA, the CDR3 is TGTGCCAGCAGTGCCACAGGGGGCTTGGGCAATCAGCCCCAGCATTTT.

The rearrangement joins TRBV5-5 to TRBJ2-1, with D perhaps TRBD1 (6 bases). This CDR3 has 12 residues. The V and J ends lost 7 bases and 8 bases respectively, with 13 bases between them. Germline V lookup: CDR1 SGHKS, CDR2 YYEKEE (reference sequence). The CDR3 bases are TGTGCCAGCGATCTAAAGGGGGATGAGCAGTTCTTC. This translates into CASDLKGDEQFF. Full variable domain (remainder filled in from reference TRBV5-5 and TRBJ2-1): DAGVTQSPTHLIKTRGQQVTLRCSPISGHKSVSWYQQVLGQGPQFIFQYYEKEERGRGNFPDRFSARQFPNYSSELNVNALLLGDSALYLCASDLKGDEQFFGPGTRLTVL.

The chain employs TRBV29-1 and TRBJ2-2, with D unresolved. Trimming pared 3 bases from V and 2 bases from J, leaving 13 bases between. This CDR3 contains 15 residues. Per the germline V gene, CDR1 is SQVTM and CDR2 is ANQGSEA. The CDR3 here is CSVDRTPKNTGELFF. CDR3 DNA: TGCAGCGTTGACCGAACCCCCAAAAACACCGGGGAGCTGTTTTTT.

This chain uses TRBV7-9 with TRBJ1-2; D may be TRBD1 (6 bases). CDR3 length: 15 residues. Germline values: CDR1 SEHNR, CDR2 FQNEAQ (reference sequence). The ends were cut back, 3 bases at V and 8 bases at J, with 19 bases in the middle. The CDR3: CASSLRDTRRYGYTF. CDR3 in DNA: TGTGCCAGCAGCTTGAGGGACACACGGAGGTACGGCTACACCTTC.

The chain couples TRBV6-5 to TRBJ2-7, with 7 bases lining up with TRBD2. The CDR3 consists of 15 residues. Per germline, CDR1 MNHEY and CDR2 SVGAGI. V was clipped by 6 bases and J by 0 bases; unmatched bases: 8. CDR3 sequence reads: CASRLHRGDSYEQYF. CDR3 sequence (DNA): TGTGCCAGCAGATTACATCGGGGGGACTCCTACGAGCAGTACTTC.

The rearrangement links TRBV20-1 to TRBJ1-4; TRBD1 matches 12 bases. Looked up from germline, CDR1 is DFQATT and CDR2 is SNEGSKA (reference sequence). The CDR3 runs 18 residues. Germline trimming cut 2 bases from V and 8 bases from J; bases unmatched to any gene: 15. CDR3 DNA: TGCAGTGCTAGACCGAGCGGGACAGGGGGCCACGGAAGGGAAAAACTGTTTTTT. This codes for CSARPSGTGGHGREKLFF.